One TCR beta chain is described in this entry. Germline CDR1 and CDR2: MNHEY and SVGAGI. There are 15 residues in the CDR3. Trimming stripped 4 bases from V and 0 bases from J, with 12 bases between. The PCR had 60 Vbeta and 13 Jbeta primers. Repertoires were generated with immunoSEQ multiplex PCR, while TCRdb's copy carries only in-frame clones and drops some. The listing contains approximately 52,000 clones. The data are from a study of cytomegalovirus exposure and HLA in healthy donors. This receptor was obtained from a man between 50 and 59 years old in good health and CMV-seropositive. Sequencing input: PBMCs. The J gene is TRBJ1-1, the V gene TRBV6-5, with a tentative D call TRBD1 (6 bases). The CDR3 nucleotides read TGTGCCAGCAGTTTGGGGGGGGCCCTGAACACTGAAGCTTTCTTT. Amino acids: CASSLGGALNTEAFF.